The T cell receptor beta chain under discussion was sequenced for a study of shared clonotypes between healthy human individuals. Regarding the study as a whole: Sequencing depth was predicted to influence how clonotypes are shared among donors. Specimens sampled were limited to blood, with tissue repertoires likely differing.

As for this clone: Its antigen is not known.

CDR1 and CDR2 from the germline V gene are LNHNV and YYDKDF (reference sequence). The ends were cut back, 5 bases at V and 2 bases at J, with 12 bases in the middle. CDR3 length: 14 residues. Sequencing used immunoSEQ multiplex PCR; TCRdb keeps in-frame clones, though not all of them. The top ten clones hold 0.52% of a sample with more than 850,000 clones, 75% to 80% of them seen once. The sequencing sample was made of memory CD4+ T cells from PBMCs. Indicated subset: CD45RA-negative fraction. The rearrangement joins TRBV15 to TRBJ1-1; D is unresolved. The TCR originated in a young man in good health. Some clones in this sample may be carry-over from other donors' samples. CDR3 sequence (DNA): TGTGCCACCAGCTTTGGGATCCTCAACACTGAAGCTTTCTTT. It translates to CATSFGILNTEAFF.